Presented here are 28 T cell receptor beta chains from one specimen sequenced in a study of CD8 T cells in Susac syndrome. A quantity of roughly 0.5 to 1 ug RNA underwent reverse transcription using random hexamers. TCRdb reprocessed the immunoSEQ multiplex PCR reads with MiXCR, giving one entry per CDR3 protein. The data contain 200,000 to 250,000 distinct CDR3 sequences, approximately 92% of them singletons. What was sequenced was CD4+ T cells from PBMCs. These receptors were collected from a human donor with multiple sclerosis.

This sequence joins TRBV3-1 and TRBJ1-1, with a possible D match to TRBD1 (6 bases). V lost 1 base and J 1 base, leaving 10 bases between the germline ends. The CDR3 has 15 amino acids. CDR1 LGHDT and CDR2 YNNKEL come from the germline V gene (reference sequence). Written as DNA, the CDR3 is TGTGCCAGCAGCCAAGCAGGGACACGGAACACTGAAGCTTTCTTT. Encoded protein: CASSQAGTRNTEAFF.

The chain joins TRBV24-1 to TRBJ2-1, with D tentatively TRBD2 (6 bases). The CDR3 has 14 amino acids. Trimming cost V 2 bases and J 7 bases, with 11 bases left between them. The germline V gene has CDR1 KGHDR and CDR2 SFDVKD. The CDR3 spells CATSDSVTRNEQFF. CDR3 DNA sequence: TGTGCCACCAGTGATTCGGTGACTAGAAATGAGCAGTTCTTC.

This chain uses TRBV18 with TRBJ2-7; no reliable D call. CDR1 and CDR2 from the germline V gene are KGHSH and LQKENI. V shed 3 bases and J shed 3 bases, with 9 bases lying between them. The CDR3 is 13 residues long. CDR3 nucleotide sequence: TGTGCCAGCTCACCGTCGATCTACTACGAGCAGTACTTC. Its translation is CASSPSIYYEQYF. The full variable domain, rest sourced from reference TRBV18 and TRBJ2-7, is NAGVMQNPRHLVRRRGQEARLRCSPMKGHSHVYWYRQLPEEGLKFMVYLQKENIIDESGMPKERFSAEFPKEGPSILRIQQVVRGDSAAYFCASSPSIYYEQYFGPGTRLTVT.

This sequence joins TRBV5-4 and TRBJ2-3; D might be TRBD1 (8 bases). The CDR3 length is 15 residues. Per the germline V gene, CDR1 is SGHNT and CDR2 is YYREEE (reference sequence). V lost 4 bases, J lost 6 bases, and 18 bases lay in between. This chain's CDR3 is CASSPADREGDTQYF. The CDR3 nucleotides read TGTGCCAGCAGCCCGGCGGACAGGGAGGGTGATACGCAGTATTTT.

This clonotype appeared once. The V and J genes are TRBV11-1 and TRBJ2-6; 8 bases agree with TRBD1. Germline V gives CDR1 SGHAT, CDR2 FQDESV (reference sequence). CDR3 length equals 20 residues. Trimming cost V 6 bases and J 0 bases; bases outside gene matches: 16. The CDR3 sequence is CASRPRTHRGYDSGANVLTF. The CDR3 nucleotides read TGTGCCAGCAGACCCAGGACCCACAGGGGGTACGACTCTGGGGCCAACGTCCTGACTTTC.

The chain couples TRBV11-1 to TRBJ2-2; tentatively, D is TRBD2 (6 bases). The CDR3 has 16 amino acids. The V end lost 3 bases, the J end lost 0 bases, and 11 bases lay between the germline ends. CDR1 SGHAT and CDR2 FQDESV come from the germline V gene (reference sequence). The CDR3 protein is CASSLMEGTNTGELFF. CDR3 in DNA: TGTGCCAGCAGCTTGATGGAGGGGACGAACACCGGGGAGCTGTTTTTT.

This sequence joins TRBV6-5 and TRBJ2-2, with D perhaps matching TRBD2 (7 bases). This CDR3 region has 16 residues. CDR1 and CDR2 (germline): MNHEY, SVGAGI. The V and J ends lost 0 bases and 0 bases respectively, with 8 bases between them. The CDR3 sequence: CASSYSGGPNTGELFF. The CDR3 DNA follows: TGTGCCAGCAGTTACTCGGGGGGGCCGAACACCGGGGAGCTGTTTTTT.

CDR3 in DNA: TGTGCCACCAGTGATATGAAAGAGACCCAGTACTTC. It translates to CATSDMKETQYF. The chain carries TRBV24-1 and TRBJ2-5; D unclear. Trimming stripped 3 bases from V and 3 bases from J, with 4 bases between. The CDR3 has 12 amino acids. The germline V gene has CDR1 KGHDR and CDR2 SFDVKD.

The chain has TRBV6-2 or TRBV6-3 and TRBJ2-1; D is undetermined. V was shortened by 3 bases and J by 4 bases, with 4 bases between the two germline ends. The CDR3 is 12 residues long. Germline CDR1 MNHEY, CDR2 SVGEGT. The chain's CDR3 is CASSYFYNEQFF. The CDR3, as DNA: TGTGCCAGCAGTTATTTTTACAATGAGCAGTTCTTC.

The gene calls are TRBV29-1 and TRBJ1-1; the match to TRBD1 covers 7 bases. Germline V gene sequence: CDR1 SQVTM, CDR2 ANQGSEA. The CDR3 extends over 12 amino acids. With V trimmed by 4 bases and J by 12 bases, 11 bases remained unmatched. The DNA of the CDR3 is TGCAGCGTTGGGGTCGTTGTGGACAGGACTTTCTTT. This sequence encodes CSVGVVVDRTFF.

The rearrangement uses TRBV5-4 and TRBJ2-3; either TRBD1 or TRBD2 may supply D (6 bases each). CDR1 is SGHNT and CDR2 is YYREEE in the germline V gene (reference sequence). Trimming removed 4 bases from V and 2 bases from J, with 14 bases in between. The CDR3 loop spans 15 amino acids. CDR3 sequence (DNA): TGTGCCAGCAGCAGGGGGGCGGGAACCACAGATACGCAGTATTTT. Translating gives CASSRGAGTTDTQYF.

This chain joins TRBV7-6 and TRBJ2-5, with TRBD1 matching 10 bases. V dropped 1 base and J dropped 3; count of bases not matched to a gene: 2. Germline CDR1 reads SGHVS; CDR2 reads FNYEAQ. The CDR3 loop spans 15 amino acids. CDR3: CASSLGGQGKETQYF. In nucleotides, the CDR3 is TGTGCCAGCAGCTTAGGGGGACAGGGGAAAGAGACCCAGTACTTC.

The chain joins TRBV27 to TRBJ2-7; D unclear. Germline assignment: CDR1 MNHEY and CDR2 SMNVEV (reference sequence). V lost 0 bases, J lost 1 base, and 10 bases lay in between. The CDR3 is made up of 15 amino acids. DNA of the CDR3: TGTGCCAGCAGTTTATCCAGGACCGCGTCCTACGAGCAGTACTTC. Translated: CASSLSRTASYEQYF.

V is TRBV24-1 and J is TRBJ1-2; D gene uncertain. This CDR3 region has 14 residues. The V gene's germline CDR1 is KGHDR and CDR2 SFDVKD. Trimming shortened V by 4 bases and J by 5 bases, and 13 bases separated the two germline ends. CDR3 sequence reads: CATSERTDTYGYTF. DNA of the CDR3: TGTGCCACCAGTGAGCGGACCGACACTTATGGCTACACCTTC.

The V call is TRBV28, the J call TRBJ2-3; maybe TRBD1 (6 bases). This CDR3 region has 16 residues. CDR1 and CDR2 from the germline V gene are MDHEN and SYDVKM. Trimming removed 5 bases at V and 6 bases at J, with 21 bases between. CDR3 protein: CASSITSPGQGDTQYF. The CDR3 DNA sequence: TGTGCCAGCAGTATAACTTCTCCGGGCCAGGGGGATACGCAGTATTTT.

The chain combines TRBV28 with TRBJ1-2, with 8 bases fitting TRBD1. CDR1 and CDR2 (germline): MDHEN, SYDVKM. The CDR3 has 14 residues. J was trimmed by 2 bases and V by 6 bases; bases with no gene match: 5. For the CDR3, the DNA is TGTGCCAGCAGCTTACAGGGGGTGAACTATGGCTACACCTTC. This gives the protein CASSLQGVNYGYTF.

This rearrangement joins TRBV7-2 to TRBJ1-4; possibly TRBD1 for D (5 bases). V was trimmed by 5 bases and J by 8 bases, leaving 18 bases between them. This CDR3 is built from 15 residues. Per germline, CDR1 SGHTA and CDR2 FQGNSA. The CDR3 spells CASSHRGGREEKLFF. As DNA, the CDR3 is TGTGCCAGCAGCCACCGTGGGGGGAGGGAGGAAAAACTGTTTTTT.

The gene calls are TRBV20-1 and TRBJ1-3; weak D call: TRBD1 (5 bases). Germline CDR1 and CDR2: DFQATT and SNEGSKA (reference sequence). V lost 5 bases and J 5 bases, leaving 7 bases between the germline ends. The CDR3 spans 11 residues. The CDR3 coding sequence is TGCAGTGCTCCGGACAGAAACACCATATATTTT. It is translated as CSAPDRNTIYF.

The chain carries TRBV3-1 and TRBJ2-3; D could derive from TRBD1 or TRBD2 (5 bases each). Germline CDR1 LGHDT, CDR2 YNNKEL (reference sequence). Trimming left V 3 bases short and J 6 bases short, with 13 bases between. The CDR3 extends over 14 amino acids. Here the CDR3 reads CASSQGPTPDTQYF. CDR3 DNA sequence: TGTGCCAGCAGCCAGGGACCGACCCCGGATACGCAGTATTTT.

The chain couples TRBV7-9 to TRBJ1-4; D is ambiguous. The CDR3 consists of 14 residues. The ends were cut back, 3 bases at V and 6 bases at J, with 11 bases in the middle. The germline CDR1 and CDR2 sequences are SEHNR and FQNEAQ (reference sequence). CDR3 amino acids: CASSFYGEDEKLFF. The CDR3 DNA reads TGTGCCAGCAGCTTTTATGGGGAAGATGAAAAACTGTTTTTT.

The chain couples TRBV18 to TRBJ1-5; D remains ambiguous. Germline CDR1 reads KGHSH; CDR2 reads LQKENI. The CDR3 is made up of 14 amino acids. V lost 2 bases and J 4 bases, leaving 9 bases between the germline ends. The CDR3 region has the DNA TGTGCCAGCTCACCATCTGTATCAAATCAGCCCCAGCATTTT. Its translation is CASSPSVSNQPQHF.

The J gene is TRBJ2-1, the V gene TRBV29-1; possible D gene TRBD2, 5 bases. Germline CDR1 and CDR2: SQVTM and ANQGSEA. Trimming stripped 6 bases from V and 2 bases from J, with 17 bases between. The CDR3 runs 15 residues. In DNA form, the CDR3 reads TGCAGCGTAGCCATGAGGGCCCCTACCTACAATGAGCAGTTCTTC. Protein: CSVAMRAPTYNEQFF.

This clonotype came up once. The chain carries TRBV23-1 and TRBJ2-7; TRBD1 agrees at 8 bases. TRBV23-1 is noted as an ORF with a role that remains uncertain. The CDR3 covers 15 residues. V shed 0 bases, J shed 2 bases, and the junction held 3 bases outside the gene matches. The DNA for the CDR3 is TGCGCCAGCAGTCAATCGGACAGGGCCACCTACGAGCAGTACGTC. Protein sequence: CASSQSDRATYEQYV.

This clonotype was seen a handful of times. The rearrangement uses TRBV6-1 and TRBJ2-4, with D unresolved. The germline V and J ends were trimmed by 7 bases and 0 bases, with 4 bases remaining between them. This CDR3 has 12 residues. Germline CDR1 is MNHNS and CDR2 is SASEGT. The CDR3 sequence: CASNVAKNIQYF. Written as DNA, the CDR3 is TGTGCCAGCAACGTAGCCAAAAACATTCAGTACTTC.

The V gene is TRBV6-5, the J gene TRBJ1-1; no clear D. The V gene lost 0 bases and the J gene lost 1 base, with 0 bases spanning the gap. Germline V CDR1 and CDR2: MNHEY, SVGAGI. This CDR3 is built from 12 residues. In DNA form, the CDR3 reads TGTGCCAGCAGTTACTCGAACACTGAAGCTTTCTTT. Translated: CASSYSNTEAFF.

V usage is TRBV9 and J usage is TRBJ1-4, with unresolved D. This CDR3 spans 15 amino acids. Between the trimmed V and J ends, which lost 3 bases and 8 bases, there was a span of 17 bases. Germline CDR1 SGDLS, CDR2 YYNGEE. CDR3 nucleotide sequence: TGTGCCAGCAGCGCTCATGGGCCTCTACCAGAAAAACTGTTTTTT. Residues: CASSAHGPLPEKLFF.

This clonotype was picked up one time. The V gene is TRBV5-1, the J gene TRBJ2-7; 9 nucleotides line up with TRBD1. CDR1 and CDR2 (germline): SGHRS, YFSETQ. CDR3 length: 17 residues. V gave up 4 bases and J gave up 0 bases; unmatched junction bases: 11. CDR3 DNA: TGCGCCAGCAGCATGAACAGGGGGCAGGGATACTCCTACGAGCAGTACTTC. Translation gives CASSMNRGQGYSYEQYF.

The J gene is TRBJ2-1, the V gene TRBV18, with 12 bases that match TRBD2. After removal of 3 bases from V and 4 bases from J, the junction contained 7 bases not matched to a gene. CDR1 and CDR2 (germline): KGHSH, LQKENI. This CDR3 has 17 residues. The CDR3 spells CASSPSLAGGAYNEQFF. CDR3 coding DNA: TGTGCCAGCTCACCTTCCCTAGCGGGAGGGGCATACAATGAGCAGTTCTTC.